This entry lists 4 T cell receptor beta chains sequenced from one sample in a study of blood T cell repertoires in COVID-19. Some clones are missing from TCRdb's copy, which holds only in-frame ones; the method was immunoSEQ multiplex PCR. The data contain around 23,000 clones, more than 80% of them singletons. The sequenced sample was peripheral blood. These receptors came from a human donor in a cohort sampled during active COVID-19.

J is TRBJ1-1 and V is TRBV9; 8 bases are a match to TRBD1. Germline V lookup: CDR1 SGDLS, CDR2 YYNGEE. Trimming removed 2 bases from V and 0 bases from J; junction bases left unmatched: 6. The CDR3 is 16 residues long. CDR3 protein: CASSVWSGGMNTEAFF. The CDR3 bases are TGTGCCAGCAGCGTCTGGTCAGGGGGCATGAACACTGAAGCTTTCTTT.

This clone is a singleton in its sample. The V call is TRBV6-5, the J call TRBJ1-1, with 8 bases aligning to TRBD1. The V segment lost 7 bases and the J segment 1 base; nucleotides outside the gene matches: 2. CDR3 size: 13 residues. Germline V gives CDR1 MNHEY, CDR2 SVGAGI. As DNA, the CDR3 is TGTGCCAGCACCGGACAGGGGAACACTGAAGCTTTCTTT. Its protein product is CASTGQGNTEAFF.

This chain joins TRBV29-1 and TRBJ1-1; D may be TRBD1 (6 bases). The length of the CDR3 is 12 residues. V dropped 3 bases and J dropped 6 bases, with 11 bases sitting between them. The germline CDR1 and CDR2 sequences are SQVTM and ANQGSEA. The CDR3: CSVEGGAAEAFF. CDR3 bases: TGCAGCGTTGAGGGGGGGGCCGCTGAAGCTTTCTTT.

This clone has just one count. The J gene is TRBJ2-1, the V gene TRBV5-1; D is perhaps TRBD2 (5 bases). The V and J ends lost 3 bases and 12 bases respectively, with 13 bases between them. CDR1 SGHRS and CDR2 YFSETQ come from the germline V gene. The CDR3 totals 12 residues. The CDR3 nucleotides are TGCGCCAGCAGCTCGGACTCGACGCGGCAGTTCTTC. Translating gives CASSSDSTRQFF.